This T cell receptor beta chain emerged from a study of technical replicates of blood from a handful of donors (dated by TCRdb to about 2017). Turning to this clone: Which antigen it targets is not known. Qualities for individual bases were not recorded, and no much larger clone is one base off.

The library was prepared using the immunoSEQ multiplex PCR assay. Entries here come from immuneACCESS through TCRdb and include only in-frame sequences with V and J called. Some clones fail to appear in such tables; in the studies checked, an unresolved V gene covers under half of the shortfall, and the cause of the remainder is unknown. The sample data list tens of thousands of clones, and around 90% of these were observed just once. 0.41% of the sample goes to the ten largest clones. Sample: T cells isolated from PBMCs. The clonotype originates from a human donor in good health.

The DNA sequence reads TGTGCCAGCAGGCTTCTAGGGGCAGCTGAAGCTTTCTTT. It specifies CASRLLGAAEAFF. The chain is made from TRBV6-5 and TRBJ1-1, and TRBD1 may be the D gene, going by 5 matching bases. Reading from cysteine to phenylalanine, the CDR3 counts 13 amino acids. Solely the CDR3 DNA is kept, with 39 bases framed from the first base. The V and J ends are trimmed by 6 bases and 6 bases, leaving 14 bases between them. Via the germline V gene, CDR1 is MNHEY and CDR2 SVGAGI.